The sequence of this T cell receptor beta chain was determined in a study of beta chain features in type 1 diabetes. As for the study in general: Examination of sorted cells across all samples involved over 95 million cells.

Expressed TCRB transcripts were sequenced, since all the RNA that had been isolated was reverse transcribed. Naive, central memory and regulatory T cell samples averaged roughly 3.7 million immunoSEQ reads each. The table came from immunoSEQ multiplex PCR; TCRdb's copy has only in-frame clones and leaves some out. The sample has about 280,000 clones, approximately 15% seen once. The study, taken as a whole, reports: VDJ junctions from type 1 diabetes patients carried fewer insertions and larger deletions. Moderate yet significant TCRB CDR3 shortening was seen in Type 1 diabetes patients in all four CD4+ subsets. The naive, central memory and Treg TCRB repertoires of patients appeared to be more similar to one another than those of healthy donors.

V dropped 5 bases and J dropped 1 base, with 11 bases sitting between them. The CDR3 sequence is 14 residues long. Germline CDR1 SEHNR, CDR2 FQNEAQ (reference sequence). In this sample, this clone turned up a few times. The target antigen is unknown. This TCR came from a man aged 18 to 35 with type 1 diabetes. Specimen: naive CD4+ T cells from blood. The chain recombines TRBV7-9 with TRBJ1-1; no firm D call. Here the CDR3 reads CASSPSPGNTEAFF. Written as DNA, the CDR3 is TGTGCCAGCAGCCCAAGTCCCGGGAACACTGAAGCTTTCTTT.